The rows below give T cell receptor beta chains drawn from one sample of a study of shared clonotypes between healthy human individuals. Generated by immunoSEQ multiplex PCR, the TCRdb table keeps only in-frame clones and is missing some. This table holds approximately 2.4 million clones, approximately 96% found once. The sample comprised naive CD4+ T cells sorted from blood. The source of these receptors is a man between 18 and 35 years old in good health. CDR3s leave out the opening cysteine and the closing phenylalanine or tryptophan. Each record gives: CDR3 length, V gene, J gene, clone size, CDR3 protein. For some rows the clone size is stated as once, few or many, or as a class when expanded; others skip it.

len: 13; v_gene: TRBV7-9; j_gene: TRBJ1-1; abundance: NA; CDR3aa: ASSTQTVGNTEAF
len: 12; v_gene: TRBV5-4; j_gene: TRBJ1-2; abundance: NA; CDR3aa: ASSPGQENYGYT
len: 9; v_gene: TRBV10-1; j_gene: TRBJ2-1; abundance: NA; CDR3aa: ASSDSGEQF
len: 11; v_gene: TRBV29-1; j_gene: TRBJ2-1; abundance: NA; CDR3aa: SVESRAHIEQF
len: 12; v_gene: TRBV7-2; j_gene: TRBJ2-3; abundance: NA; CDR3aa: ASSPGLTTDTQY
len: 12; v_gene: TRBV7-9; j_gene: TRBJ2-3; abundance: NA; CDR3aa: ASSRQGLGDTQY
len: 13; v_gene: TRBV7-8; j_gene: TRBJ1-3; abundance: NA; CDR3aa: ASSLNMLSGNTIY
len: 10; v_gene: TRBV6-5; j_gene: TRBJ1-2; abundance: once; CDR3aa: ASGAGGYGYT
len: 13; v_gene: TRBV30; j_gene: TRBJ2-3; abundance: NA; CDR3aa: AWSVLSVSTDTQY
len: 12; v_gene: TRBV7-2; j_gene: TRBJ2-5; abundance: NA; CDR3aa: AGSLVGGGETQY
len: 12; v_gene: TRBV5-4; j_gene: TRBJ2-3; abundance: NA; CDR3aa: ASSSGTFTDTQY
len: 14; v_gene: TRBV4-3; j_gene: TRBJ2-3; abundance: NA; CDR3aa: ASSQDGGSNRYTQY
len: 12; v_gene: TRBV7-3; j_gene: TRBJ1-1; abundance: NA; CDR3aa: ASTSGISNTEAF
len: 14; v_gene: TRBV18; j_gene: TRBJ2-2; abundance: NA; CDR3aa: ASSPQARGNTGELF
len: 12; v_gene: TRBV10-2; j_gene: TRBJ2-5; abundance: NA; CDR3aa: ASRPGTAKETQY
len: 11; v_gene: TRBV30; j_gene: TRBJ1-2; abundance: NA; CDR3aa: AWSIGGDYGYT
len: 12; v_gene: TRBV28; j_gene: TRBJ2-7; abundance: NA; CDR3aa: ASSLSGRTYEQY
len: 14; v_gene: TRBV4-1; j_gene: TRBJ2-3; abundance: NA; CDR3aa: ASSQDGQLNTDTQY
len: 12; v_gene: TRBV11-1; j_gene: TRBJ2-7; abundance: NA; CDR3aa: ASRSIKGPDEQY
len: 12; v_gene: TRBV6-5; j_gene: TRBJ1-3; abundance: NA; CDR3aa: ASTSTLSGNTIY
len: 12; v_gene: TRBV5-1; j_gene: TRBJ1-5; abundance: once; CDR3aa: ASSLDGGFQPQH
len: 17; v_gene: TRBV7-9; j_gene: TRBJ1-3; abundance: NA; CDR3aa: ASSLDGGWDRSSGNTIY
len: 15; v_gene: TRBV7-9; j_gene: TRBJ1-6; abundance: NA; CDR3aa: ASSLYLDRGAHSPLH
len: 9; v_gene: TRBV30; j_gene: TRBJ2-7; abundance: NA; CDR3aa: AWTIGGEQY
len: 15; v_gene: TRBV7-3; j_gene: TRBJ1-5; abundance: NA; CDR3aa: ASSQNGRSSRNQPQH
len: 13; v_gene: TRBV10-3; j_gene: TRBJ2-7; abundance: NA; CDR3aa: AISEPAGGWYEQY
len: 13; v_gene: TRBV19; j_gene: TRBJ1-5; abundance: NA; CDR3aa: ASSINQARNQPQH
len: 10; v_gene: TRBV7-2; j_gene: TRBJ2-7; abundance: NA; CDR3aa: ASSLVPYEQY
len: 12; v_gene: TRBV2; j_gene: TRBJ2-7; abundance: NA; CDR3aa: ASRHQAGAYEQY
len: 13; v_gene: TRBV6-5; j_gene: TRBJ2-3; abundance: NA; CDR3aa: ASGREGRGTDTQY
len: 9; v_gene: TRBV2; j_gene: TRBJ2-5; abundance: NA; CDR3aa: ASSEVETQY
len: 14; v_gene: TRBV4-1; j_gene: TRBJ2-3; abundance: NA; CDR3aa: ASSPLAGSSTDTQY
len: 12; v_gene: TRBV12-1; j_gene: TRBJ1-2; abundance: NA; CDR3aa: ASSFTGLGYGYT
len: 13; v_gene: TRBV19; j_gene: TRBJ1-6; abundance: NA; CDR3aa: ASSTTGNDNSPLH
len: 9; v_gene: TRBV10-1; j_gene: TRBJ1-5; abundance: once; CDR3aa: ASRKTDPQH
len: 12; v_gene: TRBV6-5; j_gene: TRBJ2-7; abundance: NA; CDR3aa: ASSSGDSSYEQY
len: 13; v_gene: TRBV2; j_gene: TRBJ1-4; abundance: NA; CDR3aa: ASSVKTGLNEKLF
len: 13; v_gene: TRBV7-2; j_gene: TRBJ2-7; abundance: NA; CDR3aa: ASSLAGTGGNEQY
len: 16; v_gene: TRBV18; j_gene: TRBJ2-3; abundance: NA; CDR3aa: ASSPPGLAGGTADTQY
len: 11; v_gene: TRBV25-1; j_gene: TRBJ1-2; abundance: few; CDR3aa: ASRGPGHSGYT
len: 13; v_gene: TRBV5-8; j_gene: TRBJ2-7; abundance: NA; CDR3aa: ASSRGGTGGDEQY
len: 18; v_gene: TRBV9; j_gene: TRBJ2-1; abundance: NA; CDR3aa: ASSVDMRGYSGRSNNEQF
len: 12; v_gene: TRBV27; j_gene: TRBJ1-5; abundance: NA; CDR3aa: ASSFRGLSQPQH
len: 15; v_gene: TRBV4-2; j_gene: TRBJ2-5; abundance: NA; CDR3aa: ASSQVAAGLAEETQY
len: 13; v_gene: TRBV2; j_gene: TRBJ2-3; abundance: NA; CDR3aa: ASSAEGTGTDTQY
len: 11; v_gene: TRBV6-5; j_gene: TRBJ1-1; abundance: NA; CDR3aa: ASSYFGNTEAF
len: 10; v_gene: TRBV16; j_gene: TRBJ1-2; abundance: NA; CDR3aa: ASSQSGEPYT
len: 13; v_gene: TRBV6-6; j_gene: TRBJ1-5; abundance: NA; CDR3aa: ASSQGQSSNQPQH
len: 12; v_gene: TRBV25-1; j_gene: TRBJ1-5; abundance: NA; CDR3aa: ASMGQGSNQPQH
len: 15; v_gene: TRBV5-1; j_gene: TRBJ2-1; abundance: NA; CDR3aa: ASSYPTGTGGNSEQF
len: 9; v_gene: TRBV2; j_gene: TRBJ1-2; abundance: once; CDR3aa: ASTATYGYT